The 26 T cell receptor beta chains listed next were all sequenced from one sample in a study of blood T cell repertoires in COVID-19. Here immunoSEQ multiplex PCR was the method, and the copy in TCRdb shows in-frame clones only, minus some. The sample consists of 200,000 to 300,000 clones, about 89% of them appearing once. Specimen: PBMCs or T cells enriched from blood (not recorded which). The receptors were gathered from a man aged 35 to 55 who had recovered from COVID-19.

This CDR3 is CASELANTDTQYF. The CDR3 DNA reads TGTGCCAGCGAACTAGCGAACACAGATACGCAGTATTTT. This chain joins TRBV6-5 and TRBJ2-3; TRBD2 agrees at 7 bases. V shed 8 bases, J shed 2 bases, and the junction held 4 bases outside the gene matches. This CDR3 has 13 amino acids. Germline-derived CDR1 and CDR2 are MNHEY and SVGAGI.

The chain carries TRBV2 and TRBJ2-2; 7 bases align to TRBD1. The J segment lost 1 base and the V segment lost 5 bases, leaving 1 base of the junction unmatched. Germline V gene data show CDR1 as SNHLY and CDR2 as FYNNEI. CDR3 length: 14 residues. CDR3 DNA sequence: TGTGCCAGCAGTCGACAGGGGAACACCGGGGAGCTGTTTTTT. As protein: CASSRQGNTGELFF.

The genes are TRBV5-1 and TRBJ1-1; weak D call: TRBD1 (5 bases). Germline CDR1 and CDR2: SGHRS and YFSETQ. V shed 0 bases and J shed 1 base, with 10 bases lying between them. The length of the CDR3 is 15 residues. This CDR3 is CASSLVLGENTEAFF. CDR3 DNA: TGCGCCAGCAGCTTGGTGCTAGGGGAGAACACTGAAGCTTTCTTT.

The V call is TRBV3-1 (or the pseudogene TRBV3-2), the J call TRBJ2-5; 9 nucleotides line up with TRBD1. V trimming: 2 bases; J trimming: 4 bases; junction bases outside the gene matches: 8. There are 16 residues in the CDR3. The germline gives CDR1 LGHDT, CDR2 YNNKEL (reference sequence). The CDR3 reads CASSQYRDRAAETQYF. The CDR3 DNA follows: TGTGCCAGCAGCCAATACCGGGACAGGGCCGCAGAGACCCAGTACTTC.

V is TRBV3-1 (or the pseudogene TRBV3-2) and J is TRBJ2-5; 8 bases line up with TRBD1. The CDR3 runs 13 residues. Germline CDR1 is LGHDT and CDR2 is YNNKEL (reference sequence). The V segment lost 4 bases and the J segment 4 bases; nucleotides outside the gene matches: 2. CDR3 protein: CASSRDRGETQYF. CDR3 sequence (DNA): TGTGCCAGCAGCCGCGACAGGGGAGAGACCCAGTACTTC.

The V gene is TRBV24-1, the J gene TRBJ2-3, with TRBD1 matching over 7 bases. The CDR3 has 13 amino acids. Unmatched junction bases numbered 1, after V lost 7 bases and J lost 1 base. CDR1 KGHDR and CDR2 SFDVKD come from the germline V gene. CDR3 coding DNA: TGTGCCACCAGCGGACAGGGCACAGATACGCAGTATTTT. This translates into CATSGQGTDTQYF.

The V gene is TRBV6-2 or TRBV6-3, the J gene TRBJ2-7; tentatively, D is TRBD2 (6 bases). The CDR3 has 15 residues. V dropped 2 bases and J dropped 0 bases, with 11 bases sitting between them. CDR1 MNHEY and CDR2 SVGEGT come from the germline V gene. The CDR3 nucleotides are TGTGCCAGCAGTTACGACGCGGGATCCTCCTACGAGCAGTACTTC. It yields the protein CASSYDAGSSYEQYF.

V gene TRBV18 combines with J gene TRBJ2-5; D is possibly TRBD2 (6 bases). The CDR3 length is 14 residues. The germline V and J ends were trimmed by 5 bases and 5 bases, with 15 bases remaining between them. Looked up from germline, CDR1 is KGHSH and CDR2 is LQKENI. CDR3 coding DNA: TGTGCCAGCTCATATGGGACTCGGCGGGAGACCCAGTACTTC. It codes for CASSYGTRRETQYF.

The chain has TRBV27 and TRBJ2-2; 16 bases are shared with TRBD2. This CDR3 region has 18 residues. Per the germline V gene, CDR1 is MNHEY and CDR2 is SMNVEV (reference sequence). V gave up 6 bases and J gave up 1 base; unmatched junction bases: 5. In nucleotides, the CDR3 is TGTGCCAGCAGGGGACTAGCGGGAGGGCCAGGGAACACCGGGGAGCTGTTTTTT. Its protein product is CASRGLAGGPGNTGELFF.

The rearrangement links TRBV12-5 to TRBJ2-7, with a tentative D call TRBD1 (6 bases). V lost 0 bases, J lost 6 bases, and 9 bases lay in between. The CDR3 covers 13 residues. Germline loops: CDR1 LGHNT, CDR2 FRNRAP. CDR3 DNA: TGTGCTAGTGGTTTGGTCCAGGGGTCCGAGCAGTACTTC. The encoded protein is CASGLVQGSEQYF.

The chain couples TRBV5-6 to TRBJ2-4, with D possibly matching TRBD2 (7 bases). The germline V and J ends were trimmed by 1 base and 6 bases, with 20 bases remaining between them. The CDR3 has 17 residues. Germline CDR1 is SGHDT and CDR2 is YYEEEE. CDR3 DNA: TGTGCCAGCAGCTTGATAAATGGGGGGGCCTATAGAAACATTCAGTACTTC. Encoded protein: CASSLINGGAYRNIQYF.

This chain links TRBV5-1 with TRBJ1-3; 7 positions match TRBD1. The CDR3 sequence is 15 residues long. Germline CDR1 reads SGHRS; CDR2 reads YFSETQ. J was trimmed by 2 bases and V by 0 bases; bases with no gene match: 2. Here the CDR3 reads CASSLVTGAGNTIYF. The CDR3 DNA sequence: TGCGCCAGCAGCTTGGTTACAGGGGCTGGAAACACCATATATTTT. Drawing the rest from reference TRBV5-1 and TRBJ1-3, the complete variable domain is KAGVTQTPRYLIKTRGQQVTLSCSPISGHRSVSWYQQTPGQGLQFLFEYFSETQRNKGNFPGRFSGRQFSNSRSEMNVSTLELGDSALYLCASSLVTGAGNTIYFGEGSWLTVV.

V is TRBV16 and J is TRBJ1-4; 10 bases are a match to TRBD1. The CDR3 totals 15 residues. Germline trimming cut 3 bases from V and 6 bases from J; bases unmatched to any gene: 4. Germline-derived CDR1 and CDR2 are KGHSY and FQNENV. CDR3: CASSHLGTGDEKLFF. In nucleotides, the CDR3 is TGTGCCAGCAGCCACCTCGGGACAGGGGATGAAAAACTGTTTTTT.

Regarding this clone: Other DNA sequences in the sample encode the same CDR3. This chain links TRBV12-3 or TRBV12-4 with TRBJ2-7; TRBD2 might be the D (6 bases). Trimming took off 3 bases at V and 6 bases at J, with 12 bases between the two ends. This CDR3 spans 13 amino acids. CDR3 amino acids: CASSFGGPGEQYF. The CDR3 DNA is TGTGCCAGCAGTTTCGGAGGGCCGGGCGAGCAGTACTTC.

This rearrangement joins TRBV10-1 to TRBJ2-5; the match to TRBD2 covers 9 bases. The V segment lost 3 bases and the J segment 0 bases; nucleotides outside the gene matches: 8. The CDR3 runs 17 residues. Germline CDR1 WNHNN, CDR2 SYGVQD (reference sequence). Written as DNA, the CDR3 is TGCGCCAGCAGTGATTCCCGGCTAGCGGGGAACCAAGAGACCCAGTACTTC. Amino acid sequence: CASSDSRLAGNQETQYF.

The chain uses TRBV19 and TRBJ2-3; no clear D gene. Trimming left V 5 bases short and J 0 bases short, with 6 bases between. CDR3 length: 13 amino acids. Per the germline V gene, CDR1 is LNHDA and CDR2 is SQIVND (reference sequence). The CDR3 spells CASSPFSTDTQYF. As DNA, the CDR3 is TGTGCCAGTAGTCCCTTCAGCACAGATACGCAGTATTTT.

This chain connects TRBV6-5 to TRBJ1-5, with 9 bases aligning to TRBD1. The germline CDR1 and CDR2 sequences are MNHEY and SVGAGI. The V gene end was trimmed by 8 bases and the J gene end by 6 bases; junction bases not matched to a gene: 8. CDR3 length: 14 residues. CDR3 sequence reads: CASSWTGVGQPQHF. Here the CDR3 DNA reads TGTGCCAGCTCTTGGACAGGGGTGGGTCAGCCCCAGCATTTT.

J is TRBJ1-6 and V is TRBV5-1, with TRBD1 identical over 7 bases. The CDR3 is 15 residues long. Germline-derived CDR1 and CDR2 are SGHRS and YFSETQ. V shed 3 bases, J shed 6 bases, and the junction held 6 bases outside the gene matches. The CDR3 loop is CASSSQGLVNSPLHF. Here the CDR3 DNA reads TGCGCCAGCAGCTCACAGGGGTTAGTTAATTCACCCCTCCACTTT.

The genes are TRBV18 and TRBJ2-3; 7 positions match TRBD2. J was trimmed by 5 bases and V by 5 bases; bases with no gene match: 4. The CDR3 consists of 13 residues. Germline V gene data show CDR1 as KGHSH and CDR2 as LQKENI. The CDR3 region is CASSITGGDTQYF. The CDR3 coding sequence is TGTGCCAGCTCAATCACGGGAGGAGATACGCAGTATTTT.

The chain combines TRBV6-1 with TRBJ2-5, with D perhaps matching TRBD2 (7 bases). Germline V gene data show CDR1 as MNHNS and CDR2 as SASEGT. Trimming removed 6 bases from V and 1 base from J, with 18 bases in between. CDR3 length equals 16 residues. The CDR3 DNA reads as TGTGCCAGCAGAGAACACGGGGGGCCGTTCCAAGAGACCCAGTACTTC. It encodes CASREHGGPFQETQYF.

This clone was recorded a few times. This chain links TRBV3-1 (or the pseudogene TRBV3-2) with TRBJ1-1; 8 bases map to TRBD1. The CDR3 is 13 residues long. Germline CDR1 LGHDT, CDR2 YNNKEL (reference sequence). Trimming removed 6 bases from V and 8 bases from J; junction bases left unmatched: 8. The CDR3 region is CASSPGWTGEAFF. CDR3 DNA: TGTGCCAGCAGTCCAGGCTGGACAGGGGAAGCTTTCTTT.

The V call is TRBV7-3, the J call TRBJ2-2; 9 bases fit TRBD1. Germline CDR1 reads SGHTA; CDR2 reads FQGTGA. CDR3 length: 16 residues. Trimming took 5 bases from V and 3 from J; bases not matched to a gene: 7. This CDR3 reads CASSRNRGLDTGELFF. The CDR3, as DNA: TGTGCCAGCAGCCGGAACAGGGGGCTTGACACCGGGGAGCTGTTTTTT.

V gene TRBV5-1 combines with J gene TRBJ1-6, with unresolved D. This CDR3 spans 15 amino acids. V gave up 1 base and J gave up 5 bases, with 10 bases separating them. CDR1 and CDR2 from the germline V gene are SGHRS and YFSETQ. DNA for the CDR3: TGCGCCAGCAGCTTGAGTAACATGAATAATTCACCCCTCCACTTT. Its protein product is CASSLSNMNNSPLHF.

The DNA of the CDR3 is TGTGCCAGCAGCCCGCCGCCGGGACTAGCAGGGTACGAGCAGTACTTC. Translated, it gives CASSPPPGLAGYEQYF. The chain couples TRBV7-2 to TRBJ2-7; TRBD2 agrees at 9 bases. The V segment lost 5 bases and the J segment 4 bases; nucleotides outside the gene matches: 12. The CDR3 runs 16 residues. Germline CDR1 is SGHTA and CDR2 is FQGNSA.

V and J are TRBV24-1 and TRBJ1-1; 8 bases agree with TRBD1. The junction had 9 bases not matched to a gene; V was cut back by 3 bases and J by 10 bases. Germline loops: CDR1 KGHDR, CDR2 SFDVKD. The length of the CDR3 is 14 residues. In DNA, the CDR3 is TGTGCCACCAGTGATACTACAGGGGGACTGGGAGCTTTCTTT. As protein: CATSDTTGGLGAFF.

The rearrangement links TRBV4-1 to TRBJ2-5; D may be TRBD2 (6 bases). V gave up 2 bases and J gave up 5 bases, with 21 bases separating them. CDR3 length: 17 amino acids. Germline assignment: CDR1 MGHRA and CDR2 YSYEKL. CDR3 amino acids: CASSQRTVGGVQETQYF. The CDR3 nucleotides are TGCGCCAGCAGCCAACGGACGGTAGGCGGGGTTCAGGAGACCCAGTACTTC.